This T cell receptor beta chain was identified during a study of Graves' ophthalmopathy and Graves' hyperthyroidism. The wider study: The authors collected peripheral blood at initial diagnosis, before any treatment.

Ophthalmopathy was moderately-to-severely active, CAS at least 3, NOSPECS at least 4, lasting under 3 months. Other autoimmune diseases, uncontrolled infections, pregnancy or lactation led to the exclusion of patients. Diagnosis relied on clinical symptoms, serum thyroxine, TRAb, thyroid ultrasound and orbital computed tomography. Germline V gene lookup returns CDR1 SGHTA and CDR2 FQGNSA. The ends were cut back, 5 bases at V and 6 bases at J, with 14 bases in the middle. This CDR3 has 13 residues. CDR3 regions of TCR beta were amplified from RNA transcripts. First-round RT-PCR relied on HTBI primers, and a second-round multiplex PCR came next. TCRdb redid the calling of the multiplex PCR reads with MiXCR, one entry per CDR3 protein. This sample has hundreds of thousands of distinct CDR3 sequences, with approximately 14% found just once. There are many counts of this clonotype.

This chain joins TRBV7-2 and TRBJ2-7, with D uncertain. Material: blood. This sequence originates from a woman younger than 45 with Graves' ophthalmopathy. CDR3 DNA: TGTGCCAGCAGCCTCCAAAGGGTGAGCGAGCAGTACTTC. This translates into CASSLQRVSEQYF.